A single sample gave rise to the 23 T cell receptor beta chains below, sequenced in a study of blood T cell repertoires in COVID-19. The protocol was immunoSEQ multiplex PCR, while the TCRdb copy is restricted to in-frame clones and leaves out a portion. The sample consists of 240,000 or so clones, about 90% of them appearing once. The source material was peripheral blood. The receptors shown here come from a man aged 55 to 70 who had recovered from COVID-19.

This sequence joins TRBV9 and TRBJ2-3; TRBD2 aligns across 10 bases. CDR1 is SGDLS, CDR2 YYNGEE, per germline. The CDR3 consists of 16 residues. V shed 2 bases, J shed 0 bases, and the junction held 3 bases outside the gene matches. DNA for the CDR3: TGTGCCAGCAGCGTTACTAGCGGGGCAAGCACAGATACGCAGTATTTT. Translating it yields CASSVTSGASTDTQYF.

V and J are TRBV9 and TRBJ1-3; D unclear. This CDR3 is 17 amino acids long. Germline loops: CDR1 SGDLS, CDR2 YYNGEE. Trimming cost V 1 base and J 0 bases, with 14 bases left between them. The CDR3 loop reads CASSVFPGGSSGNTIYF. The CDR3 DNA is TGTGCCAGCAGCGTATTTCCGGGAGGTTCCTCTGGAAACACCATATATTTT. The whole variable domain, filled in from reference TRBV9 and TRBJ1-3, reads DSGVTQTPKHLITATGQRVTLRCSPRSGDLSVYWYQQSLDQGLQFLIQYYNGEERAKGNILERFSAQQFPDLHSELNLSSLELGDSALYFCASSVFPGGSSGNTIYFGEGSWLTVV.

V and J are TRBV5-4 and TRBJ2-5, with D possibly being TRBD1 (6 bases). CDR1 is SGHNT and CDR2 is YYREEE in the germline V gene (reference sequence). Trimming cost V 2 bases and J 2 bases, with 16 bases left between them. This CDR3 is 16 amino acids long. The CDR3 region is CASSFIGRGWQETQYF. The CDR3, as DNA: TGTGCCAGCAGCTTTATCGGCAGGGGCTGGCAAGAGACCCAGTACTTC.

J is TRBJ1-3 and V is TRBV2, with D possibly TRBD1 on 6 matching bases. Trimming took off 7 bases at V and 4 bases at J, with 11 bases between the two ends. There are 13 residues in the CDR3. From germline, CDR1 is SNHLY and CDR2 FYNNEI. This chain's CDR3 is CASKQGSGNTIYF. CDR3 in DNA: TGTGCCAGCAAACAGGGTTCCGGAAACACCATATATTTT.

This chain uses TRBV5-1 with TRBJ1-1; possible D gene TRBD1, 5 bases. The ends were cut back, 3 bases at V and 1 base at J, with 13 bases in the middle. The CDR3 contains 15 residues. The germline V gene has CDR1 SGHRS and CDR2 YFSETQ. CDR3 loop: CASSSQTGENTEAFF. The CDR3 DNA reads as TGCGCCAGCAGCTCACAAACGGGGGAGAACACTGAAGCTTTCTTT.

This sequence joins TRBV11-2 and TRBJ1-5, with D unresolved. Trimming took 5 bases from V and 5 from J, leaving 10 bases between them. The CDR3 is 13 amino acids. Germline CDR1 SGHAT, CDR2 FQNNGV. The CDR3 coding sequence is TGTGCCAGCAGCCCAACTCGGGATCAGCCCCAGCATTTT. Amino acid sequence: CASSPTRDQPQHF. Filled out from reference TRBV11-2 and TRBJ1-5, the complete variable domain reads EAGVAQSPRYKIIEKRQSVAFWCNPISGHATLYWYQQILGQGPKLLIQFQNNGVVDDSQLPKDRFSAERLKGVDSTLKIQPAKLEDSAVYLCASSPTRDQPQHFGDGTRLSIL.

This clone was seen more than once but under ten times. The chain recombines TRBV4-1 with TRBJ1-3; D unclear. This CDR3 contains 15 residues. V was shortened by 0 bases and J by 3 bases, with 9 bases between the two germline ends. Germline values: CDR1 MGHRA, CDR2 YSYEKL. CDR3 sequence reads: CASSQDGQYGNTIYF. The CDR3 DNA is TGCGCCAGCAGCCAAGATGGGCAATATGGAAACACCATATATTTT.

The rearrangement links TRBV2 to TRBJ2-3; the match to TRBD2 covers 9 bases. The length of the CDR3 is 15 residues. The germline V gene encodes CDR1 SNHLY and CDR2 FYNNEI. The ends lost 5 bases at V and 1 base at J; junction bases unmatched: 4. The CDR3 region is CASSLKRGGTDTQYF. CDR3 coding DNA: TGTGCCAGCAGTTTAAAGCGGGGGGGCACAGATACGCAGTATTTT.

In this sample, this clone turned up a few times. The rearrangement links TRBV3-1 (or the pseudogene TRBV3-2) to TRBJ1-4; D remains unclear. Trimming took off 4 bases at V and 8 bases at J, with 11 bases between the two ends. The CDR3 runs to 13 residues. The V gene's germline CDR1 is LGHDT and CDR2 YNNKEL (reference sequence). The DNA of the CDR3 is TGTGCCAGCAGCCCCCCCCGGGAAGAAAAACTGTTTTTT. Translating it yields CASSPPREEKLFF.

The chain has TRBV24-1 and TRBJ1-1; 7 bases line up with TRBD1. CDR1 is KGHDR and CDR2 is SFDVKD in the germline V gene. The CDR3 is 15 amino acids. Trimming cost V 2 bases and J 2 bases; bases outside gene matches: 4. In nucleotides, the CDR3 is TGTGCCACCAGTGATTCCAGACAGGGTAACACTGAAGCTTTCTTT. The encoded protein is CATSDSRQGNTEAFF.

The chain is built from TRBV6-5 and TRBJ1-2, with 8 nucleotides matching TRBD1. The junction had 5 bases not matched to a gene; V was cut back by 5 bases and J by 3 bases. This CDR3 has 14 amino acids. Germline CDR1 is MNHEY and CDR2 is SVGAGI. The CDR3 DNA sequence: TGTGCCAGCAGTCTGACAGGGGTCGACTATGGCTACACCTTC. Protein sequence: CASSLTGVDYGYTF.

This clone came up a few times. This chain joins TRBV11-2 and TRBJ2-1; a weak D match, TRBD2 (5 bases). This CDR3 region has 14 residues. Germline CDR1 SGHAT, CDR2 FQNNGV. Trimming cost V 1 base and J 9 bases, with 13 bases left between them. Here the CDR3 reads CASSLGLPLGEQFF. Written as DNA, the CDR3 is TGTGCCAGCAGCTTAGGACTACCTTTGGGTGAGCAGTTCTTC.

This clone appeared once. CDR3 protein: CASSVAATVANEKLFF. The CDR3 bases are TGTGCCAGCAGCGTAGCGGCGACAGTGGCTAATGAAAAACTGTTTTTT. The genes are TRBV9 and TRBJ1-4; D is possibly TRBD1 (5 bases). The CDR3 extends over 16 amino acids. Germline CDR1 and CDR2: SGDLS and YYNGEE. V lost 0 bases and J 3 bases, leaving 12 bases between the germline ends.

Comments on this clone: At one end, the junction sequence differs from germline, possibly due to a read error. The chain has TRBV2 and TRBJ2-1; 7 bases are a match to TRBD2. Germline V gene lookup returns CDR1 SNHLY and CDR2 FYNNEI. This CDR3 comprises 11 residues. CDR3 nucleotides: TGTGCCAGCATTACCACTCTGAGCGGGATCTTC. This gives the protein CASITTLSGIF.

The chain is built from TRBV3-1 (or the pseudogene TRBV3-2) and TRBJ1-5; D unresolved. The CDR3 consists of 13 residues. Between the trimmed V and J ends, which lost 2 bases and 4 bases, there was a span of 6 bases. Looked up from germline, CDR1 is LGHDT and CDR2 is YNNKEL (reference sequence). This CDR3 is CASSQFSNQPQHF. The CDR3 DNA is TGTGCCAGCAGCCAATTTTCAAATCAGCCCCAGCATTTT.

The rearrangement uses TRBV19 and TRBJ1-2; D is undetermined. The V end lost 5 bases, the J end lost 2 bases, and 18 bases lay between the germline ends. The CDR3 runs to 16 residues. CDR1 LNHDA and CDR2 SQIVND come from the germline V gene (reference sequence). The chain's CDR3 is CASSYSPPATNYGYTF. In nucleotides, the CDR3 is TGTGCCAGTAGTTATTCGCCTCCCGCTACCAACTATGGCTACACCTTC.

This clone was detected only once. V and J are TRBV5-1 and TRBJ2-5, with 8 bases fitting TRBD1. CDR3 length equals 14 residues. Germline V CDR1 and CDR2: SGHRS, YFSETQ. V shed 4 bases and J 4 bases; nucleotides not matched to a gene: 6. CDR3 amino acids: CASSRPDRGETQYF. In DNA, the CDR3 is TGCGCCAGCAGCCGTCCTGACAGGGGAGAGACCCAGTACTTC.

V is TRBV2 and J is TRBJ1-2; D gene unclear. The germline V gene has CDR1 SNHLY and CDR2 FYNNEI. V was pared by 6 bases and J by 5 bases, with 10 bases between. This CDR3 contains 12 residues. For the CDR3, the DNA is TGTGCCAGCAGGAGACTGCTTTATGGCTACACCTTC. Translation gives CASRRLLYGYTF.

This chain links TRBV6-6 with TRBJ1-1; D unresolved. Trimming shortened V by 8 bases and J by 1 base, and 8 bases separated the two germline ends. This CDR3 contains 12 residues. Germline values: CDR1 MNHNY, CDR2 SVGAGI (reference sequence). CDR3 sequence (DNA): TGTGCCAGCTGTCGGGCGAACACTGAAGCTTTCTTT. Translating gives CASCRANTEAFF.

This clone was detected a few times. As DNA, the CDR3 is TGCGCCAGCAGCTTAGGGACTAGCGGCAACAATGAGCAGTTCTTC. The encoded protein is CASSLGTSGNNEQFF. The chain is built from TRBV5-1 and TRBJ2-1; 11 nucleotides agree with TRBD2. Germline CDR1 is SGHRS and CDR2 is YFSETQ. The CDR3 has 15 amino acids. Losses at the gene ends were 2 bases for V and 5 bases for J; bases not matched to a gene: 3.

The V and J genes are TRBV7-2 and TRBJ2-5, with TRBD1 as a possible D gene (6 bases). The CDR3 is made up of 15 amino acids. V lost 2 bases, J lost 4 bases, and 14 bases lay in between. CDR1 and CDR2 (germline): SGHTA, FQGNSA. CDR3 coding DNA: TGTGCCAGCAGCTTACTCGGACAGCCTGGAGAGACCCAGTACTTC. Protein product: CASSLLGQPGETQYF.

The chain is built from TRBV7-9 and TRBJ2-2; D call uncertain. CDR1 and CDR2 from the germline V gene are SEHNR and FQNEAQ (reference sequence). V was clipped by 6 bases and J by 4 bases, with 15 bases between them. The CDR3 runs 15 residues. The chain's CDR3 is CASSRIASGTGELFF. CDR3 DNA: TGTGCCAGCAGTCGCATCGCGTCTGGCACCGGGGAGCTGTTTTTT.

The chain joins TRBV7-2 to TRBJ1-1; D not resolved. Trimming shortened V by 2 bases and J by 4 bases, and 11 bases separated the two germline ends. The CDR3 is made up of 14 amino acids. Looked up from germline, CDR1 is SGHTA and CDR2 is FQGNSA. CDR3 residues: CASSLFPGFTEAFF. In nucleotides, the CDR3 is TGTGCCAGCAGCTTATTCCCAGGATTCACTGAAGCTTTCTTT.